These 20 T cell receptor beta chains originate from one sample sequenced in a study of cytomegalovirus exposure and HLA in healthy donors. The primer mix had 60 Vbeta and 13 Jbeta primers. Some clones are missing from TCRdb's copy, which holds only in-frame ones; the method was immunoSEQ multiplex PCR. The sample yields roughly 200,000 clones, approximately 78% seen once. Sequencing was performed on PBMCs. All receptors derive from a middle-aged woman in good health and CMV-seronegative.

This clone has a single count. The chain carries TRBV7-9 and TRBJ2-3; the D is unclear. CDR3 length: 15 amino acids. Germline values: CDR1 SEHNR, CDR2 FQNEAQ (reference sequence). Trimming left V 3 bases short and J 4 bases short, with 14 bases between. Here the CDR3 DNA reads TGTGCCAGCAGCTTGGGCCCTTTAACCTCAGATACGCAGTATTTT. This translates into CASSLGPLTSDTQYF.

The J gene is TRBJ2-3, the V gene TRBV19; TRBD2 matches 14 bases. The CDR3 has 15 amino acids. V lost 4 bases to trimming and J lost 4 bases; unmatched junction nucleotides: 1. From germline, CDR1 is LNHDA and CDR2 SQIVND (reference sequence). The CDR3 DNA reads as TGTGCCAGTAGTACGGGACTAGCGGGAGCAGATACGCAGTATTTT. It codes for CASSTGLAGADTQYF. The complete variable domain, with remaining parts taken from reference TRBV19 and TRBJ2-3, reads DGGITQSPKYLFRKEGQNVTLSCEQNLNHDAMYWYRQDPGQGLRLIYYSQIVNDFQKGDIAEGYSVSREKKESFPLTVTSAQKNPTAFYLCASSTGLAGADTQYFGPGTRLTVL.

The chain couples TRBV25-1 to TRBJ1-1; tentatively, D is TRBD1 (6 bases). Germline V gene sequence: CDR1 MGHDK, CDR2 SYGVNS. Trimming stripped 3 bases from V and 4 bases from J, with 12 bases between. The CDR3 consists of 14 residues. CDR3 DNA sequence: TGTGCCAGCAGTGACCGACAGGCCAGCACTGAAGCTTTCTTT. This translates into CASSDRQASTEAFF.

This clone was counted between two and nine times. The genes are TRBV6-5 and TRBJ2-5; 9 bases are a match to TRBD2. Trimming cost V 2 bases and J 4 bases; bases outside gene matches: 8. The CDR3 runs 16 residues. From germline, CDR1 is MNHEY and CDR2 SVGAGI. CDR3 loop: CASSYSSGSRGETQYF. In DNA, the CDR3 is TGTGCCAGCAGTTACAGTAGCGGGAGCCGAGGAGAGACCCAGTACTTC.

This chain uses TRBV6-6 with TRBJ1-2; the D is unclear. The V gene's germline CDR1 is MNHNY and CDR2 SVGAGI (reference sequence). Trimming stripped 8 bases from V and 0 bases from J, with 19 bases between. The CDR3 is 16 residues long. Here the CDR3 reads CASRLSTAFTNYGYTF. CDR3 in DNA: TGTGCCAGCCGACTCTCTACGGCGTTCACTAACTATGGCTACACCTTC.

The chain links TRBV11-2 to TRBJ1-3; tentative D call: TRBD1 (6 bases). Germline V lookup: CDR1 SGHAT, CDR2 FQNNGV. The CDR3 spans 15 residues. Trimming took off 5 bases at V and 0 bases at J, with 11 bases between the two ends. The DNA of the CDR3 is TGTGCCAGCAGCACCGCAGGGGCCTCTGGAAACACCATATATTTT. Translating gives CASSTAGASGNTIYF.

The J gene is TRBJ2-7, the V gene TRBV6-5; weak D call: TRBD1 (6 bases). Trimming took off 3 bases at V and 2 bases at J, with 17 bases between the two ends. The CDR3 length is 16 residues. The germline V gene encodes CDR1 MNHEY and CDR2 SVGAGI. This chain's CDR3 is CASSYLGQRGTYEQYF. The CDR3 region has the DNA TGTGCCAGCAGTTATTTGGGACAACGAGGCACCTACGAGCAGTACTTC.

This chain connects TRBV2 to TRBJ2-7; D remains ambiguous. The V gene's germline CDR1 is SNHLY and CDR2 FYNNEI. V was cut by 4 bases and J by 4 bases, with 11 bases left in between. The CDR3 totals 13 residues. This CDR3 is CASSGDIGYEQYF. CDR3 sequence (DNA): TGTGCCAGCAGTGGTGACATTGGGTACGAGCAGTACTTC.

This chain links TRBV5-1 with TRBJ1-1; weak D call: TRBD1 (6 bases). CDR1 is SGHRS, CDR2 YFSETQ, per germline. Between the trimmed V and J ends, which lost 0 bases and 2 bases, there was a span of 11 bases. This CDR3 has 15 residues. The CDR3 nucleotides read TGCGCCAGCAGCTTGGTGACAGGCGTTAACACTGAAGCTTTCTTT. Its translation is CASSLVTGVNTEAFF.

The chain combines TRBV6-5 with TRBJ1-6; D is unresolved. This CDR3 has 15 residues. Trimming removed 5 bases from V and 0 bases from J, with 8 bases in between. Germline V lookup: CDR1 MNHEY, CDR2 SVGAGI. CDR3 coding DNA: TGTGCCAGCAGTCCACAGAGCTCCTATAATTCACCCCTCCACTTT. This translates into CASSPQSSYNSPLHF.

This clone has a single count. The chain recombines TRBV11-3 with TRBJ2-1, with 7 bases lining up with TRBD2. The germline CDR1 and CDR2 sequences are SGHNT and YENEEA. CDR3 length: 19 amino acids. V trimming: 1 base; J trimming: 0 bases; junction bases outside the gene matches: 12. CDR3 region: CASSLGVGVAGFSYNEQFF. The DNA of the CDR3 is TGTGCCAGCAGCTTAGGGGTGGGAGTAGCGGGCTTCTCCTACAATGAGCAGTTCTTC.

This chain links TRBV12-5 with TRBJ2-1, with 14 bases aligning to TRBD2. Per germline, CDR1 LGHNT and CDR2 FRNRAP. Losses at the gene ends were 2 bases for V and 10 bases for J; bases not matched to a gene: 13. This CDR3 contains 18 residues. The CDR3 protein is CASGLTRRTSGRYGEQFF. CDR3 nucleotides: TGTGCTAGTGGTTTGACCCGACGGACTAGCGGGAGGTATGGAGAGCAGTTCTTC. Full variable domain (remainder filled in from reference TRBV12-5 and TRBJ2-1): DARVTQTPRHKVTEMGQEVTMRCQPILGHNTVFWYRQTMMQGLELLAYFRNRAPLDDSGMPKDRFSAEMPDATLATLKIQPSEPRDSAVYFCASGLTRRTSGRYGEQFFGPGTRLTVL.

The V gene is TRBV2, the J gene TRBJ2-3, with a possible D match to TRBD2 (6 bases). Per the germline V gene, CDR1 is SNHLY and CDR2 is FYNNEI. The CDR3 loop spans 13 amino acids. Trimming took off 4 bases at V and 6 bases at J, with 11 bases between the two ends. The CDR3 DNA sequence: TGTGCCAGCAGTGTCAATGGGGGGGATACGCAGTATTTT. Its translation is CASSVNGGDTQYF.

The chain employs TRBV9 and TRBJ2-7; D possibly corresponds to TRBD1 (6 bases). Germline-derived CDR1 and CDR2 are SGDLS and YYNGEE. Trimming cost V 0 bases and J 6 bases, with 13 bases left between them. This CDR3 has 14 amino acids. CDR3 sequence: CASSVAQGAAEQYF. The CDR3 DNA reads as TGTGCCAGCAGCGTAGCACAGGGTGCGGCCGAGCAGTACTTC.

This chain joins TRBV6-1 and TRBJ2-6; D might be TRBD1 (5 bases). Trimming removed 5 bases at V and 0 bases at J, with 8 bases between. The CDR3 is made up of 15 amino acids. CDR1 is MNHNS and CDR2 is SASEGT in the germline V gene. The CDR3 nucleotides read TGTGCCAGCAGTCAAGGACACTCTGGGGCCAACGTCCTGACTTTC. Its translation: CASSQGHSGANVLTF.

The chain is built from TRBV2 and TRBJ2-2; TRBD2 aligns across 11 bases. CDR3 size: 16 residues. With 7 bases clipped from V and 4 bases from J, the junction kept 8 bases outside the gene matches. CDR1 and CDR2 from the germline V gene are SNHLY and FYNNEI. The CDR3 nucleotides are TGTGCCAGCACCACGACTAGCGGGGTGATCACCGGGGAGCTGTTTTTT. Encoded protein: CASTTTSGVITGELFF.

The chain is built from TRBV5-6 and TRBJ1-5; D is possibly TRBD1 (6 bases). Germline-derived CDR1 and CDR2 are SGHDT and YYEEEE. The V end was cut by 2 bases, the J end by 7 bases, with 13 bases between. This CDR3 region has 14 residues. This chain's CDR3 is CASSFGGADQPQHF. As DNA, the CDR3 is TGTGCCAGCAGCTTTGGGGGGGCCGACCAGCCCCAGCATTTT. The whole variable domain, remainder taken from reference TRBV5-6 and TRBJ1-5, is DAGVTQSPTHLIKTRGQQVTLRCSPKSGHDTVSWYQQALGQGPQFIFQYYEEEERQRGNFPDRFSGHQFPNYSSELNVNALLLGDSALYLCASSFGGADQPQHFGDGTRLSIL.

V and J are TRBV5-1 and TRBJ2-3; 8 bases fit TRBD2. The CDR3 is made up of 15 amino acids. Germline trimming cut 4 bases from V and 3 bases from J; bases unmatched to any gene: 7. CDR1 is SGHRS, CDR2 YFSETQ, per germline. CDR3 protein: CASSRRGTRTDTQYF. In DNA form, the CDR3 reads TGCGCCAGCAGCCGCCGAGGGACTAGGACAGATACGCAGTATTTT.

This clone was seen a single time. J is TRBJ2-5 and V is TRBV2, with TRBD2 as a possible D gene (5 bases). The germline V and J ends were trimmed by 8 bases and 2 bases, with 12 bases remaining between them. The CDR3 is 13 amino acids. The germline CDR1 and CDR2 sequences are SNHLY and FYNNEI. The CDR3 DNA reads as TGTGCCAGCCATCCCGGGAAACAAGAGACCCAGTACTTC. This translates into CASHPGKQETQYF.

The rearrangement links TRBV27 to TRBJ2-3; 14 nucleotides match TRBD2. CDR1 MNHEY and CDR2 SMNVEV come from the germline V gene (reference sequence). CDR3 length equals 17 residues. Germline trimming cut 5 bases from V and 2 bases from J; bases unmatched to any gene: 6. The CDR3 loop is CASSHLTSGRVTDTQYF. CDR3 nucleotide sequence: TGTGCCAGCAGTCACCTGACTAGCGGGAGGGTCACAGATACGCAGTATTTT.